The 26 T cell receptor beta chains given below trace back to one sample, sequenced in a study of blood T cell repertoires in COVID-19. The assay was immunoSEQ multiplex PCR, and TCRdb's table has in-frame clones only and misses some. Of fewer than 85,000 clones in the sample, approximately 79% were seen once. What was sequenced was peripheral blood. The receptors here all came from a human donor with acute or convalescent COVID-19. The donor label of this sample is uncertain.

The V gene is TRBV27, the J gene TRBJ1-2; TRBD1 might be the D (6 bases). The CDR3 is 14 amino acids. From germline, CDR1 is MNHEY and CDR2 SMNVEV (reference sequence). V dropped 10 bases and J dropped 0 bases, with 15 bases sitting between them. This CDR3 is CATAPGASNYGYTF. In DNA form, the CDR3 reads TGTGCCACCGCCCCAGGGGCCTCTAACTATGGCTACACCTTC.

DNA of the CDR3: TGTGCCAGCAGTTTAAAGGGGGCGAATGAAAAACTGTTTTTT. Amino acids: CASSLKGANEKLFF. V and J are TRBV27 and TRBJ1-4, with TRBD1 identical over 7 bases. The germline V gene has CDR1 MNHEY and CDR2 SMNVEV (reference sequence). V gave up 2 bases and J gave up 5 bases; unmatched junction bases: 2. This CDR3 has 14 residues.

This clone was counted a few times. The V gene is TRBV5-1, the J gene TRBJ2-1; D may be TRBD2 (6 bases). This CDR3 has 16 residues. CDR1 SGHRS and CDR2 YFSETQ come from the germline V gene. With 1 base removed from V and 3 bases from J, the gap between germline ends came to 14 bases. The CDR3 bases are TGCGCCAGCAGCTTGCGGCCTGGGGACTTCTACAATGAGCAGTTCTTC. As protein: CASSLRPGDFYNEQFF.

J is TRBJ2-7 and V is TRBV6-5; D gene ambiguous. Deletions cut 6 bases from V and 6 bases from J, with 15 bases between. Per germline, CDR1 MNHEY and CDR2 SVGAGI. The CDR3 extends over 13 amino acids. The chain's CDR3 is CASRGYSLPEQYV. CDR3 DNA sequence: TGTGCCAGCAGAGGTTACAGCCTACCCGAGCAGTACGTC.

J is TRBJ2-7 and V is TRBV7-9; 7 bases map to TRBD2. This CDR3 spans 16 amino acids. V lost 4 bases, J lost 5 bases, and 14 bases stayed unmatched. Germline CDR1 is SEHNR and CDR2 is FQNEAQ (reference sequence). In DNA, the CDR3 is TGTGCCAGCAGCTATAATATAGGCGCGGGAGAGAACGAGCAGTACTTC. Its translation: CASSYNIGAGENEQYF.

The CDR3 bases are TGTGCCAGCAGTGAAGCTCTGACAGGGATCCTTTCAGCCAAAAACATTCAGTACTTC. Its protein product is CASSEALTGILSAKNIQYF. The rearrangement joins TRBV2 to TRBJ2-4, with 7 bases identical to TRBD1. This CDR3 has 19 residues. Per the germline V gene, CDR1 is SNHLY and CDR2 is FYNNEI. The V gene end was trimmed by 0 bases and the J gene end by 0 bases; junction bases not matched to a gene: 11.

The chain is built from TRBV21-1 and TRBJ2-5; the table's D call of TRBD2 was not tested on the DNA. TRBV21-1 is listed as a pseudogene. The CDR3 is 10 amino acids. The CDR3 coding sequence is TGTGCCAGCAGCAAAGGTATTCAGTACTTC. Protein sequence: CASSKGIQYF.

The chain recombines TRBV3-1 (or the pseudogene TRBV3-2) with TRBJ2-1; a possible D gene is TRBD2 (6 bases). The CDR3 contains 16 residues. Germline lookup yields CDR1 LGHDT and CDR2 YNNKEL (reference sequence). V lost 2 bases to trimming and J lost 0 bases, with 11 bases between them. CDR3 nucleotide sequence: TGTGCCAGCAGCCAACTTACCGGGAGCTCCTACAATGAGCAGTTCTTC. Amino acids: CASSQLTGSSYNEQFF.

The gene calls are TRBV2 and TRBJ2-6; D call uncertain. In germline, CDR1 is SNHLY, CDR2 FYNNEI. This CDR3 has 19 amino acids. The germline V and J ends were trimmed by 1 base and 0 bases, with 16 bases remaining between them. The DNA for the CDR3 is TGTGCCAGCAGTGAAGGGGCGAGACACCGCATCTCTGGGGCCAACGTCCTGACTTTC. Translated, it gives CASSEGARHRISGANVLTF.

The genes are TRBV19 and TRBJ2-2; TRBD2 matches at 9 bases. The germline V gene has CDR1 LNHDA and CDR2 SQIVND (reference sequence). Trimming at V came to 6 bases and at J to 3 bases, leaving 14 bases not matched to a gene. This CDR3 is 18 amino acids long. The CDR3 spells CASSATISKRGDTGELFF. The CDR3 nucleotides are TGTGCCAGTAGCGCTACCATTTCTAAGCGGGGGGACACCGGGGAGCTGTTTTTT.

V is TRBV3-1 (or the pseudogene TRBV3-2) and J is TRBJ2-7, with TRBD1 matching 10 bases. Germline CDR1 LGHDT, CDR2 YNNKEL (reference sequence). The CDR3 runs 13 residues. Trimming removed 8 bases from V and 5 bases from J; junction bases left unmatched: 6. Here the CDR3 reads CASLGQGLHEQYF. The CDR3 DNA reads TGTGCCAGCCTGGGACAGGGGTTGCACGAGCAGTACTTC.

This rearrangement joins TRBV11-1 to TRBJ2-1; TRBD2 agrees at 9 bases. Trimming took 1 base from V and 4 from J; bases not matched to a gene: 2. Germline-derived CDR1 and CDR2 are SGHAT and FQDESV (reference sequence). The length of the CDR3 is 15 residues. The CDR3 here is CASSLGLADYNEQFF. DNA of the CDR3: TGTGCCAGCAGCTTAGGACTAGCGGATTACAATGAGCAGTTCTTC.

This clone was picked up a small number of times. The chain recombines TRBV7-2 with TRBJ1-4, with D perhaps TRBD1 (5 bases). V was cut by 5 bases and J by 5 bases, with 15 bases left in between. CDR3 size: 15 residues. Looked up from germline, CDR1 is SGHTA and CDR2 is FQGNSA. This CDR3 is CASSRRVEWNEKLFF. CDR3 coding DNA: TGTGCCAGCAGCCGCAGGGTCGAATGGAATGAAAAACTGTTTTTT.

The V gene is TRBV10-3, the J gene TRBJ2-1; D may be TRBD1 (9 bases). This CDR3 has 19 residues. Trimming shortened V by 0 bases and J by 7 bases, and 25 bases separated the two germline ends. Germline values: CDR1 ENHRY, CDR2 SYGVKD. The CDR3 reads CAISESGQGQAGVENEQFF. In DNA, the CDR3 is TGTGCCATCAGTGAGTCTGGACAGGGGCAAGCGGGAGTAGAAAATGAGCAGTTCTTC.

The chain recombines TRBV27 with TRBJ1-2, with 7 bases lining up with TRBD1. Per the germline V gene, CDR1 is MNHEY and CDR2 is SMNVEV (reference sequence). With V trimmed by 4 bases and J by 8 bases, 7 bases remained unmatched. The CDR3 spans 13 residues. DNA of the CDR3: TGTGCCAGCAGTTCCTGGACAGGAGAAGGCTACACCTTC. The encoded protein is CASSSWTGEGYTF.

The chain uses TRBV3-1 (or the pseudogene TRBV3-2) and TRBJ2-7; 14 bases fit TRBD2. Germline V CDR1 and CDR2: LGHDT, YNNKEL (reference sequence). The J segment lost 6 bases and the V segment lost 2 bases, leaving 6 bases of the junction unmatched. CDR3 length: 16 amino acids. The CDR3 sequence: CASSQRTSGGLGEQYF. DNA of the CDR3: TGTGCCAGCAGCCAAAGGACTAGCGGGGGGTTAGGCGAGCAGTACTTC.

This chain links TRBV7-9 with TRBJ1-6; 7 bases map to TRBD1. Germline V gene data show CDR1 as SEHNR and CDR2 as FQNEAQ (reference sequence). V was pared by 10 bases and J by 5 bases, with 8 bases of the junction left unmatched. The CDR3 is made up of 14 amino acids. CDR3 DNA sequence: TGTGCCACCAAGGGGGCCCCAGATAATTCACCCCTCCACTTT. Translated: CATKGAPDNSPLHF.

This clone occurred a few times. This sequence joins TRBV6-6 and TRBJ2-5, with D uncertain. V was clipped by 5 bases and J by 5 bases, with 12 bases between them. The CDR3 totals 13 residues. Looked up from germline, CDR1 is MNHNY and CDR2 is SVGAGI (reference sequence). CDR3 residues: CASSRYHGETQYF. CDR3 coding DNA: TGTGCCAGCAGTCGCTATCATGGTGAGACCCAGTACTTC.

The chain uses TRBV5-1 and TRBJ1-1; D unresolved. V was shortened by 2 bases and J by 1 base, with 12 bases between the two germline ends. The CDR3 is made up of 15 amino acids. Germline V gives CDR1 SGHRS, CDR2 YFSETQ. CDR3 residues: CASSLGWGGNTEAFF. The CDR3 bases are TGCGCCAGCAGCTTAGGGTGGGGAGGGAACACTGAAGCTTTCTTT.

The chain is built from TRBV2 and TRBJ2-7; 8 bases fit TRBD1. The CDR3 is 15 residues long. The V and J ends lost 6 bases and 0 bases, in that order; junction bases with no gene match: 7. Looked up from germline, CDR1 is SNHLY and CDR2 is FYNNEI. The CDR3 nucleotides read TGTGCCAGCAGGGAGGACAGGGCCCCCTCCTACGAGCAGTACTTC. Its translation is CASREDRAPSYEQYF.

This clone was seen just once. The V and J genes are TRBV5-1 and TRBJ2-5, with D unresolved. CDR3 length: 13 amino acids. The ends were cut back, 2 bases at V and 4 bases at J, with 9 bases in the middle. In germline, CDR1 is SGHRS, CDR2 YFSETQ. This CDR3 is CASSFGSPETQYF. CDR3 in DNA: TGCGCCAGCAGCTTTGGCTCCCCAGAGACCCAGTACTTC.

This clone was found a few times. The V call is TRBV3-1 (or the pseudogene TRBV3-2), the J call TRBJ2-1; 12 bases line up with TRBD2. Unmatched junction bases numbered 2, after V lost 1 base and J lost 4 bases. This CDR3 is 16 amino acids long. Per the germline V gene, CDR1 is LGHDT and CDR2 is YNNKEL (reference sequence). The CDR3, as DNA: TGTGCCAGCAGCCAAGTAGGACTAGCGGGATACAATGAGCAGTTCTTC. It yields the protein CASSQVGLAGYNEQFF.

The table lists this clone with a few counts. The gene calls are TRBV14 and TRBJ1-6; TRBD1 matches at 7 bases. This CDR3 is built from 16 residues. After removal of 1 base from V and 8 bases from J, the junction contained 8 bases not matched to a gene. The germline V gene has CDR1 SGHDN and CDR2 FVKESK. The CDR3 coding sequence is TGTGCCAGCAGCCAAGGACGGACAGGCCGAGATTCACCCCTCCACTTT. This translates into CASSQGRTGRDSPLHF.

This clone appeared a few times. The chain links TRBV7-2 to TRBJ1-3; D is unclear. V was pared by 2 bases and J by 4 bases, with 9 bases between. The CDR3 covers 14 residues. Germline loops: CDR1 SGHTA, CDR2 FQGNSA. The CDR3 coding sequence is TGTGCCAGCAGCTTATTGGGCCCCGGAAACACCATATATTTT. Its translation: CASSLLGPGNTIYF.

V and J are TRBV29-1 and TRBJ2-3; no clear D gene. The length of the CDR3 is 11 residues. V was shortened by 4 bases and J by 5 bases, with 7 bases between the two germline ends. Germline V gene sequence: CDR1 SQVTM, CDR2 ANQGSEA. In nucleotides, the CDR3 is TGCAGCGTTGGCGGTCTAGATACGCAGTATTTT. Protein: CSVGGLDTQYF.

This clone was detected only once. The rearrangement joins TRBV28 to TRBJ1-5, with 8 bases that match TRBD1. V shed 5 bases and J 4 bases; nucleotides not matched to a gene: 10. Per germline, CDR1 MDHEN and CDR2 SYDVKM. The CDR3 totals 16 residues. The CDR3 DNA reads as TGTGCCAGCAGTGCCAGACAGGGGACCCTTAATCAGCCCCAGCATTTT. This encodes CASSARQGTLNQPQHF.